Listed below are T cell receptor beta chains from one sample, sequenced in a study of response to subunit inactivated influenza vaccine. TCRdb ran MiXCR on the RT-PCR reads and lists one entry per CDR3 protein. Among roughly 670,000 distinct CDR3 sequences, about 14% were seen once, and the ten largest hold approximately 7.6%. The sample consisted of PBMCs from blood, taken less than 15 days before vaccination. The receptors come from a man aged 50-59 years who received an inactivated influenza vaccine. The CDR3 runs from the conserved cysteine through the conserved F or W. Each record gives: J gene, clone size, CDR3 length, V gene, D gene, CDR3 protein, CDR3 DNA. A D gene is named only where the DNA matches it firmly. Not every row has a clone size; where given, it reads once, few, many or a size class.

TRBJ2-7 | - | 12 | TRBV10-3 | - | CAISTDGYEQYF | TGTGCCATCAGTACAGACGGATACGAGCAGTACTTC
TRBJ2-3 | - | 16 | TRBV5-1 | - | CASSLVQRTSTDTQYF | TGCGCCAGCAGCTTGGTACAGCGAACTAGCACAGATACGCAGTATTTT
TRBJ2-3 | - | 13 | TRBV6-2/TRBV6-3 | - | CASRRTRADTQYF | TGTGCCAGCAGACGGACACGAGCAGATACGCAGTATTTT
TRBJ2-3 | - | 19 | TRBV11-1 | TRBD1 | CASSFGVPKPGQKTDTQYF | TGTGCCAGCAGCTTTGGTGTCCCAAAGCCGGGACAGAAGACAGATACGCAGTATTTT
TRBJ2-3 | few | 13 | TRBV20-1 | - | CSARVGGTDTQYF | TGCAGTGCTAGAGTTGGGGGCACAGATACGCAGTATTTT
TRBJ2-2 | many | 15 | TRBV20-1 | TRBD1 | CSARGQDPNTGELFF | TGCAGTGCTAGGGGACAGGACCCGAACACCGGGGAGCTGTTTTTT
TRBJ2-1 | - | 16 | TRBV9 | TRBD2 | CASSVPLAGGGNEQFF | TGTGCCAGCAGCGTACCCCTAGCGGGAGGGGGCAATGAGCAGTTCTTC
TRBJ2-3 | - | 14 | TRBV12-3/TRBV12-4 | - | CASTNGGRTDTQYF | TGTGCCAGTACAAATGGGGGGAGAACAGATACGCAGTATTTT
TRBJ2-1 | - | 13 | TRBV29-1 | TRBD1 | CSVEARGWDEQFF | TGCAGCGTTGAGGCCAGGGGGTGGGATGAGCAGTTCTTC
TRBJ1-5 | - | 17 | TRBV27 | TRBD1 | CASSLQAGGMGNQPQHF | TGTGCCAGCAGTTTACAAGCAGGGGGCATGGGCAATCAGCCCCAGCATTTT
TRBJ2-1 | - | 14 | TRBV29-1 | TRBD1 | CSASGTGGSNEQFF | TGCAGCGCTTCCGGGACAGGGGGAAGCAATGAGCAGTTCTTC
TRBJ2-7 | many | 15 | TRBV5-1 | TRBD1 | CASSLGTGGVYEQYF | TGCGCCAGCAGCTTGGGGACAGGGGGCGTCTACGAGCAGTACTTC
TRBJ1-1 | many | 15 | TRBV7-2 | - | CASSAEGTVNTEAFF | TGTGCCAGCAGCGCAGAAGGGACTGTGAACACTGAAGCTTTCTTT
TRBJ1-6 | - | 16 | TRBV30 | - | CAWKGGPSSYNSPLHF | TGTGCCTGGAAGGGGGGACCCAGCTCCTATAATTCACCCCTCCACTTT
TRBJ2-7 | few | 13 | TRBV30 | - | CAWSVLGEKGQYF | TGTGCCTGGAGTGTACTGGGGGAGAAGGGGCAGTACTTC
TRBJ2-1 | - | 14 | TRBV20-1 | TRBD2 | CSARLAGGANEQFF | TGCAGTGCTAGATTAGCGGGGGGGGCTAATGAGCAGTTCTTC
TRBJ2-5 | - | 13 | TRBV18 | - | CASSPPNVETQYF | TGTGCCAGCTCACCACCCAATGTAGAGACCCAGTACTTC
TRBJ2-7 | - | 15 | TRBV3-1 | - | CASSQGLRGNYEQYF | TGTGCCAGCAGCCAGGGCCTGAGGGGTAATTACGAGCAGTACTTC
TRBJ2-7 | many | 14 | TRBV7-9 | TRBD2 | CASSSGTSSYEQYF | TGTGCCAGCAGCTCCGGGACTAGTTCCTACGAGCAGTACTTC
TRBJ2-5 | - | 14 | TRBV7-9 | - | CASSRWAGVETQYF | TGTGCCAGCTCAAGATGGGCAGGGGTAGAGACCCAGTACTTC
TRBJ2-7 | many | 13 | TRBV28 | - | CASSFEGPYEQYF | TGTGCCAGCAGTTTCGAGGGGCCCTACGAGCAGTACTTC
TRBJ2-7 | many | 12 | TRBV10-3 | - | CAISPKDYEQYF | TGTGCCATCAGCCCTAAAGACTACGAGCAGTACTTC
TRBJ1-4 | - | 15 | TRBV18 | - | CASSPPAQGSEKLFF | TGTGCCAGCTCACCACCGGCACAGGGATCTGAAAAACTGTTTTTT
TRBJ2-1 | few | 16 | TRBV4-1 | TRBD2 | CASSPGLAGVLRLRFF | TGCGCCAGCAGCCCCGGACTAGCGGGAGTGCTGCGATTGCGGTTCTTC
TRBJ2-1 | - | 14 | TRBV5-1 | - | CASSLSHIYNEQFF | TGCGCCAGCAGCTTGTCCCATATTTACAATGAGCAGTTCTTC
TRBJ2-5 | - | 12 | TRBV29-1 | - | CSVERNQETQYF | TGCAGCGTTGAAAGGAACCAAGAGACCCAGTACTTC
TRBJ1-1 | few | 15 | TRBV28 | TRBD1 | CASSFAGQGDTEAFF | TGTGCCAGCAGTTTTGCGGGACAGGGGGATACTGAAGCTTTCTTT
TRBJ2-1 | few | 16 | TRBV7-9 | - | CASSPRAGPSYNEQFF | TGTGCCAGCAGCCCGAGAGCGGGTCCTTCCTACAATGAGCAGTTCTTC
TRBJ2-2 | many | 14 | TRBV7-2 | - | CASSSTRVAGELFF | TGTGCCAGCAGCAGCACCCGGGTGGCCGGGGAGCTGTTTTTT
TRBJ2-2 | few | 13 | TRBV10-2 | TRBD2 | CAIEAGGPGELFF | TGCGCCATCGAAGCGGGAGGGCCCGGGGAGCTGTTTTTT
TRBJ2-3 | few | 16 | TRBV29-1 | TRBD2 | CSVAFKGLAGTDTQYF | TGCAGCGTTGCTTTTAAAGGACTAGCGGGAACAGATACGCAGTATTTT
TRBJ2-7 | few | 14 | TRBV3-1 | TRBD1 | CASSHSGQAYEQYF | TGTGCCAGCAGCCATTCCGGACAGGCCTACGAGCAGTACTTC
TRBJ2-3 | - | 14 | TRBV5-1 | - | CASSTGPPTDTQYF | TGCGCCAGCAGCACCGGACCACCCACAGATACGCAGTATTTT
TRBJ2-7 | few | 14 | TRBV2 | TRBD2 | CASSERLAAYEQYF | TGTGCCAGCAGTGAGAGACTAGCGGCCTACGAGCAGTACTTC
TRBJ2-7 | many | 16 | TRBV5-1 | TRBD1 | CASSSQGQVSSYEQYF | TGCGCCAGCAGTTCCCAAGGACAGGTGAGCTCCTACGAGCAGTACTTC
TRBJ2-7 | - | 14 | TRBV29-1 | TRBD1 | CSVARTGGFHEQYF | TGCAGCGTCGCAAGGACAGGGGGCTTTCACGAGCAGTACTTC
TRBJ2-3 | few | 17 | TRBV15 | TRBD2 | CATSRDDGTSGTDTQYF | TGTGCCACCAGCAGAGATGACGGGACTAGCGGGACAGATACGCAGTATTTT